Below, 19 T cell receptor beta chains from the same sample are listed, as sequenced in a study of beta chain features in type 1 diabetes. Sequenced material consisted of expressed TCRB transcripts (all of the isolated RNA was reverse transcribed). Generated by immunoSEQ multiplex PCR, the TCRdb table keeps only in-frame clones and is missing some. The sample has 330,000 or so clones; about 15% are singletons. The specimen was central memory CD4+ T cells from blood. These receptors came from a man aged 30-40 years in good health.

This clone occurred a few times. V is TRBV7-9 and J is TRBJ2-5; 7 positions agree with TRBD1. The length of the CDR3 is 15 residues. Germline assignment: CDR1 SEHNR and CDR2 FQNEAQ (reference sequence). Losses at the gene ends were 2 bases for V and 5 bases for J; bases not matched to a gene: 8. The CDR3 loop is CASSLTGARVETQYF. CDR3 nucleotide sequence: TGTGCCAGCAGCTTAACAGGGGCGAGGGTGGAGACCCAGTACTTC.

This clone turned up a few times. The V call is TRBV13, the J call TRBJ2-5; D is uncertain. V lost 0 bases and J lost 3, with 8 bases in between. Germline assignment: CDR1 PRHDT and CDR2 FYEKMQ (reference sequence). The CDR3 has 14 amino acids. CDR3 sequence (DNA): TGTGCCAGCAGCTTAGGGCACACTAAAGAGACCCAGTACTTC. This translates into CASSLGHTKETQYF.

This clone has more than one count but fewer than ten. This chain joins TRBV4-3 and TRBJ2-2; 8 bases match TRBD2. CDR3 size: 17 residues. CDR1 is LGHNA and CDR2 is YSLEER in the germline V gene. V was clipped by 1 base and J by 7 bases; unmatched bases: 11. The CDR3: CASSQAAGVWEGGELFF. The CDR3 DNA follows: TGCGCCAGCAGCCAAGCAGCGGGAGTGTGGGAAGGCGGGGAGCTGTTTTTT.

This clone was observed a handful of times. The chain uses TRBV7-2 and TRBJ2-3, with 9 bases lining up with TRBD2. Unmatched junction bases numbered 10, after V lost 3 bases and J lost 6 bases. The CDR3 is 16 amino acids. CDR1 is SGHTA and CDR2 is FQGNSA in the germline V gene. For the CDR3, the DNA is TGTGCCAGCAGCTTCGCCTCGCGGGGGGGAGGGGATACGCAGTATTTT. It translates to CASSFASRGGGDTQYF.

This clone was observed a few times. The likely explanation is a read error, given a far larger clone one base away. The CDR3 region has the DNA TGTGCCAGCAGGGGGGATACGGTCTCTGGGGCCAACGTCCTGACTTTC. Amino acid sequence: CASRGDTVSGANVLTF. V gene TRBV7-3 combines with J gene TRBJ2-6; possibly TRBD1 or TRBD2 for D (5 bases each). Germline CDR1 and CDR2: SGHTA and FQGTGA. Deletions cut 6 bases from V and 0 bases from J, with 12 bases between. The CDR3 runs 16 residues.

The chain recombines TRBV4-3 with TRBJ2-1; D call uncertain. The CDR3 has 13 amino acids. V was clipped by 1 base and J by 10 bases, with 11 bases between them. CDR1 LGHNA and CDR2 YSLEER come from the germline V gene. In nucleotides, the CDR3 is TGCGCCAGCAGCCAAGGATTGGGGAAGGAGCAGTTCTTC. Translating it yields CASSQGLGKEQFF.

This clone was found a few times. The CDR3 DNA sequence: TGTGCCAGCAAGGGACCTGGAAACACCATATATTTT. Its protein is CASKGPGNTIYF. This rearrangement joins TRBV2 to TRBJ1-3; the D gene is possibly TRBD1 (5 bases). The CDR3 length is 12 residues. From germline, CDR1 is SNHLY and CDR2 FYNNEI. With 7 bases removed from V and 2 bases from J, the gap between germline ends came to 6 bases. Combining the CDR3 with reference TRBV2 and TRBJ1-3 gives the whole variable domain EPEVTQTPSHQVTQMGQEVILRCVPISNHLYFYWYRQILGQKVEFLVSFYNNEISEKSEIFDDQFSVERPDGSNFTLKIRSTKLEDSAMYFCASKGPGNTIYFGEGSWLTVV.

The chain has TRBV29-1 and TRBJ1-5; D remains ambiguous. This CDR3 contains 13 residues. Trimming removed 6 bases at V and 5 bases at J, with 14 bases between. Germline CDR1 SQVTM, CDR2 ANQGSEA. The CDR3 sequence is CSVCATSDQPQHF. Written as DNA, the CDR3 is TGCAGCGTCTGCGCTACCTCCGATCAGCCCCAGCATTTT.

This clone occurred a few times. Other DNA sequences in the same sample also yield this CDR3. V and J are TRBV5-1 and TRBJ2-7; D uncertain. The CDR3 runs to 11 residues. The germline V and J ends were trimmed by 3 bases and 1 base, with 2 bases remaining between them. Germline-derived CDR1 and CDR2 are SGHRS and YFSETQ. The CDR3 region is CASSSSYEQYF. The CDR3 region has the DNA TGCGCCAGCAGCTCGTCCTACGAGCAGTACTTC.

This clone was detected only a few times. The gene calls are TRBV5-5 and TRBJ2-1; D may be TRBD2 (5 bases). V dropped 2 bases and J dropped 7 bases, with 16 bases sitting between them. The germline CDR1 and CDR2 sequences are SGHKS and YYEKEE (reference sequence). This CDR3 has 15 residues. CDR3 bases: TGTGCCAGCAGCTTCCGGGGATCGGGTAGGAATGAGCAGTTCTTC. This codes for CASSFRGSGRNEQFF.

CDR3 bases: TGCAGTGGCAGGTTGAATGAAAAACTGTTTTTT. Amino acids: CSGRLNEKLFF. The chain joins TRBV20-1 to TRBJ1-4; no reliable D call. Trimming cost V 7 bases and J 5 bases, with 8 bases left between them. This CDR3 region has 11 residues. Germline V CDR1 and CDR2: DFQATT, SNEGSKA (reference sequence).

This clone was picked up many times. The chain recombines TRBV2 with TRBJ2-7; no clear D. Trimming took 5 bases from V and 1 from J, leaving 18 bases between them. Germline V gene data show CDR1 as SNHLY and CDR2 as FYNNEI. There are 16 residues in the CDR3. Here the CDR3 reads CASSLVGFTDSYEQYF. As DNA, the CDR3 is TGTGCCAGCAGTTTAGTTGGATTCACTGATTCCTACGAGCAGTACTTC.

This clone appeared a few times. The rearrangement links TRBV30 to TRBJ1-2, with no clear D. Trimming removed 1 base at V and 4 bases at J, with 7 bases between. The CDR3 sequence is 12 residues long. Germline-derived CDR1 and CDR2 are GTSNPN and SVGIG (reference sequence). DNA for the CDR3: TGTGCCTGGAGTGCGGAGGTCTATGGCTACACCTTC. This gives the protein CAWSAEVYGYTF.

The CDR3 is CASSRNRWETQYF. In nucleotides, the CDR3 is TGTGCCAGCAGCCGCAACAGGTGGGAGACCCAGTACTTC. The J gene is TRBJ2-5, the V gene TRBV27, with D tentatively TRBD1 (5 bases). The V and J ends lost 6 bases and 5 bases respectively, with 13 bases between them. This CDR3 has 13 residues. Germline-derived CDR1 and CDR2 are MNHEY and SMNVEV (reference sequence).

The rearrangement links TRBV20-1 to TRBJ2-1; 7 bases align to TRBD2. V lost 6 bases and J lost 9; bases outside the gene matches: 5. Per the germline V gene, CDR1 is DFQATT and CDR2 is SNEGSKA (reference sequence). The CDR3 has 11 residues. In nucleotides, the CDR3 is TGCAGTGCCCAACTAGCGTTTGAGCAGTTCTTC. Translated, it gives CSAQLAFEQFF.

The chain combines TRBV6-1 with TRBJ2-7; 8 nucleotides match TRBD1. The CDR3 extends over 14 amino acids. Losses at the gene ends were 3 bases for V and 2 bases for J; bases not matched to a gene: 3. The V gene's germline CDR1 is MNHNS and CDR2 SASEGT. DNA of the CDR3: TGTGCCAGCAGTGAGATGGACAGGGCCTACGAGCAGTACTTC. Protein: CASSEMDRAYEQYF.

In its sample, this clone was seen many times. This chain links TRBV19 with TRBJ2-1; 13 bases are a match to TRBD2. The trim removed 7 bases at V and 5 bases at J, leaving 5 bases unmatched. The CDR3 has 15 residues. The germline gives CDR1 LNHDA, CDR2 SQIVND (reference sequence). CDR3 amino acids: CASTQTSGRHNEQFF. The CDR3 region has the DNA TGTGCCAGTACCCAGACTAGCGGGAGGCACAATGAGCAGTTCTTC.

The chain couples TRBV4-1 to TRBJ1-5; no definite D call. The V and J ends lost 1 base and 4 bases respectively, with 5 bases between them. CDR1 and CDR2 from the germline V gene are MGHRA and YSYEKL. This CDR3 comprises 13 residues. CDR3 region: CASSQARNQPQHF. CDR3 coding DNA: TGCGCCAGCAGCCAAGCCAGGAATCAGCCCCAGCATTTT.

This clone was counted a few times. This chain connects TRBV4-2 to TRBJ2-6; 12 bases fit TRBD2. J lost 0 bases, V lost 3 bases, and 6 bases had no gene match. The CDR3 is 19 amino acids. Germline CDR1 is LGHNA and CDR2 is YNFKEQ. CDR3 amino acids: CASSQTSGRGVSGANVLTF. The CDR3 nucleotides are TGTGCCAGCAGCCAGACTAGCGGGAGAGGGGTCTCTGGGGCCAACGTCCTGACTTTC.